This T cell receptor beta chain was observed in a study of neurological immune-mediated disorders. MiXCR was run by TCRdb on the 5' RACE reads, yielding one entry per CDR3 protein. The sample has some 38,000 distinct CDR3 sequences, 11% seen once. The CDR3 length equals 21 residues, ends included. Per the germline V gene, CDR1 is SGHRS and CDR2 is YFSETQ. Time point indicated: technical triplicate 1. This clonotype appeared a few times. No DNA is shown, since the ends of the CDR3 on it are uncertain; the CDR3 is the one TCRdb lists. Sequenced material: PBMCs. This clonotype was obtained from a man in his 60s with HTLV-1-associated myelopathy (HAM/TSP). The V call is TRBV5-1, the J call TRBJ1-1. CDR3 residues: CASSFYICSAGKPESDTEAFF.